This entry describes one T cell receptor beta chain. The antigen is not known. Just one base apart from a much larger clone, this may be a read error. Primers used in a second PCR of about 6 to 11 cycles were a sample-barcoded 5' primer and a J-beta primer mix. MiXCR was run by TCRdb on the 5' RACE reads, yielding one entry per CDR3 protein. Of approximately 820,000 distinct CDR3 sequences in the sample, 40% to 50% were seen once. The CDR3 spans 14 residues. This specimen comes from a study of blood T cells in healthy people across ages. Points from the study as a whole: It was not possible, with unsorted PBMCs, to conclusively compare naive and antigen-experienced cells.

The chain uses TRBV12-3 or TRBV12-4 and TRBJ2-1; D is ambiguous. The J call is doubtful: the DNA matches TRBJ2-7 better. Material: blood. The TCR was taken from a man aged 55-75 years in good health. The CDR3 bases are TGTGCCAGCAGTCCCCGAAGCTCCTACAATGAGCAGTACTTC. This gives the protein CASSPRSSYNEQYF.